Listed below are T cell receptor beta chains from one sample, sequenced in a study of T cell responses to AZD1222 COVID-19 vaccine. Assay used: immunoSEQ multiplex PCR; TCRdb lists only in-frame clones, some missing. The data contain 90,000 to 150,000 clones, 70% to 90% of them singletons. This sample comprised peripheral blood, obtained on day 0 of AZD1222 vaccination. These TCRs come from an adult in good health. The CDR3 runs from the conserved cysteine through the conserved F or W. A D gene is named only where the DNA matches it firmly. Only part of the rows carry a size: once, few, many, or a class if the clone is expanded.

abundance,d_gene,v_gene,j_gene,CDR3nt,CDR3aa
NA,NA,TRBV7-2,TRBJ2-2,TGTGCCAGCAGCTTCGTCGGAGGCGGTGCCGGGGAGCTGTTTTTT,CASSFVGGGAGELFF
NA,NA,TRBV7-3,TRBJ2-3,TGTGCCAGCAGCTTAATGAGCGGGAGCACAGATACGCAGTATTTT,CASSLMSGSTDTQYF
NA,NA,TRBV9,TRBJ2-3,TGTGCCAGCAGCGTAGGAGACACAGATACGCAGTATTTT,CASSVGDTDTQYF
NA,NA,TRBV4-1,TRBJ1-1,TGCGCCAGCACCCCCGTGGGGGGTAAGGGCACTGAAGCTTTCTTT,CASTPVGGKGTEAFF
NA,NA,TRBV19,TRBJ1-2,TGTGCCAGCGGGATGAACTATGGCTACACCTTC,CASGMNYGYTF
NA,NA,TRBV5-1,TRBJ2-1,TGCGCCAGCAGCTTGAGCCTTGACGAGTACAATGAGCAGTTCTTC,CASSLSLDEYNEQFF
NA,NA,TRBV28,TRBJ1-5,TGTGCCAGCAGTTTACCCCAGGGGCGGCAGCCCCAGCATTTT,CASSLPQGRQPQHF
NA,NA,TRBV7-8,TRBJ1-1,TGTGCCAGCAGCCCGACGGGGCTCAACACTGAAGCTTTCTTT,CASSPTGLNTEAFF
NA,NA,TRBV6-5,TRBJ1-2,TGTGCCAGCAGTTACGGGGACACTAGAGCTAACTATGGCTACACCTTC,CASSYGDTRANYGYTF
NA,TRBD1,TRBV12-3/TRBV12-4,TRBJ1-2,TGTGCCAGCAGGTTACACAGGGGTGGCTACACCTTC,CASRLHRGGYTF
NA,NA,TRBV5-4,TRBJ2-3,TGTGCCAGCAGCTTTAGCCGCACAGATACGCAGTATTTT,CASSFSRTDTQYF
NA,NA,TRBV2,TRBJ2-7,TGTGCCAGCAGTGAAGCAAGCAGGTTGGCTAAGGACGAGCAGTACTTC,CASSEASRLAKDEQYF
NA,NA,TRBV21-1,TRBJ2-1,TGTGCCAGCAGCAAAAGTGCTAGCGGGGCCGAGAGCTCCTACAATGAGCAGTTCTTC,CASSKSASGAESSYNEQFF
NA,TRBD1,TRBV5-6,TRBJ1-2,TGTGCCAGCAGCTTGGTAGGGTACAGGGGGAGTTGGAACTATGGCTACACCTTC,CASSLVGYRGSWNYGYTF
NA,TRBD1,TRBV18,TRBJ2-7,TGTGCCAGCTCACGGACAGGGGGCCACGAGCAGTACTTC,CASSRTGGHEQYF
few,TRBD2,TRBV4-2,TRBJ2-2,TGTGCCAGCAGCCCTGGACTAGCCAGAACAGGCGGGGAGCTGTTTTTT,CASSPGLARTGGELFF
few,NA,TRBV4-1,TRBJ1-1,TGCGCCAGCAGGGGTCTGCTAAGGAACACTGAAGCTTTCTTT,CASRGLLRNTEAFF
NA,TRBD1,TRBV29-1,TRBJ1-2,TGCAGCGCATCGCCTAAGCGGTCAGGGGGCGCGGGTGGCTACACCTTC,CSASPKRSGGAGGYTF
NA,TRBD1,TRBV5-1,TRBJ1-2,TGCGCCAGCAGCTTGGCCGCGGGACAGCCCAACTATGGCTACACCTTC,CASSLAAGQPNYGYTF
few,TRBD2,TRBV28,TRBJ2-5,TGTGCCAGCAGAATGAAAGGGACTAGCGGGAAAGAGACCCAGTACTTC,CASRMKGTSGKETQYF
NA,TRBD1,TRBV6-5,TRBJ1-2,TGTGCCAGCAGTTCATTACGACAGGGGTCCGAGGGCTACACCTTC,CASSSLRQGSEGYTF
NA,NA,TRBV2,TRBJ1-3,TGTGCCAGCAGTGAGGGACCGGGTGGAAACACCATATATTTT,CASSEGPGGNTIYF
NA,NA,TRBV6-5,TRBJ1-2,TGTGCCAGCAGTTCTGACACTTCTGGCTACACCTTC,CASSSDTSGYTF
NA,NA,TRBV19,TRBJ2-7,TGTGCCAGTAGGCTATCCAGAACCAAAACCTACGAGCAGTACTTC,CASRLSRTKTYEQYF
NA,NA,TRBV3-1/TRBV3-2,TRBJ1-1,TGTGCCAGCAGCCGCAGGGACACAGTGAACACTGAAGCTTTCTTT,CASSRRDTVNTEAFF
NA,NA,TRBV9,TRBJ1-2,TGTGCCAGCAGCGTAGCTCTGGGGGACTATGGCTACACCTTC,CASSVALGDYGYTF
NA,NA,TRBV12-5,TRBJ2-2,TGTGCTAGTGGGGCTGGACTAACCGCGAACACCGGGGAGCTGTTTTTT,CASGAGLTANTGELFF
few,NA,TRBV4-1,TRBJ2-1,TGCGCCAGCAGCCAAGGGGTAGTCTTTTCCTCCTCCTACAATGAGCAGTTCTTC,CASSQGVVFSSSYNEQFF
NA,NA,TRBV28,TRBJ2-3,TGTGCCAGCCTTACGACAGGAAGCACAGATACGCAGTATTTT,CASLTTGSTDTQYF
NA,NA,TRBV10-3,TRBJ1-6,TGTGCCTCCTCGGACCGGAATTCACCCCTCCACTTT,CASSDRNSPLHF
NA,NA,TRBV9,TRBJ1-1,TGTGCCAGCAGCCCTCAACAGGGTTATTCCACTGAAGCTTTCTTT,CASSPQQGYSTEAFF
NA,NA,TRBV21-1,TRBJ1-1,TGTGCCAGCGTAGGGACAGGGGGGTCTGAAGCTTTCTTT,CASVGTGGSEAFF
NA,TRBD2,TRBV2,TRBJ2-3,TGTGCCAGCGCGGGAGGGGCCCCCACAGATACGCAGTATTTT,CASAGGAPTDTQYF
NA,TRBD2,TRBV7-6,TRBJ2-1,TGTGCCAGCAGCTTAGTTCGGCGCGGGGGGGCCGGGGAGCAGTTCTTC,CASSLVRRGGAGEQFF
NA,TRBD2,TRBV24-1,TRBJ2-3,TGTGCCACCAGTGATTTGTTTAGCGGGAGCATCGATACGCAGTATTTT,CATSDLFSGSIDTQYF
few,NA,TRBV7-2,TRBJ2-7,TGTGCCAGCAGCTTAGACAGGCGAACCTCCTACGAGCAGTACTTC,CASSLDRRTSYEQYF